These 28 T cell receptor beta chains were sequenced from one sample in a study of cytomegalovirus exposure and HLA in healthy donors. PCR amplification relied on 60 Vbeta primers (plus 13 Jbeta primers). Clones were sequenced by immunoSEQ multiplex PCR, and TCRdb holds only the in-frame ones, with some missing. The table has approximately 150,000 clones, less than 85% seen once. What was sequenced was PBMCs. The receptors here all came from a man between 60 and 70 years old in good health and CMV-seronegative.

CDR3 sequence (DNA): TGTGCCAGCACTGGGACAGGAGACGGCTACACCTTC. Translating gives CASTGTGDGYTF. V and J are TRBV2 and TRBJ1-2, with 8 positions matching TRBD1. CDR1 is SNHLY and CDR2 is FYNNEI in the germline V gene. The J segment lost 8 bases and the V segment lost 7 bases, leaving 6 bases of the junction unmatched. This CDR3 region has 12 residues.

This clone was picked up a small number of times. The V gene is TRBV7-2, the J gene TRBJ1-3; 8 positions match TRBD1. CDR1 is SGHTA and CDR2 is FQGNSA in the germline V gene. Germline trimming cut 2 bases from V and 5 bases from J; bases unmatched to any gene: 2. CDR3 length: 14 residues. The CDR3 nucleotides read TGTGCCAGCAGCTTATGGACAGGGAGAAACACCATATATTTT. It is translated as CASSLWTGRNTIYF.

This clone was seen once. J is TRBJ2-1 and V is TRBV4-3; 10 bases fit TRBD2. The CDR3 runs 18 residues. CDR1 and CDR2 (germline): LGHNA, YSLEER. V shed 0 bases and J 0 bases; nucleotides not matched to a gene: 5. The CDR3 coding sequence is TGCGCCAGCAGCCAAGATTGGGCTAGCGGGAGCTCCTACAATGAGCAGTTCTTC. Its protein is CASSQDWASGSSYNEQFF.

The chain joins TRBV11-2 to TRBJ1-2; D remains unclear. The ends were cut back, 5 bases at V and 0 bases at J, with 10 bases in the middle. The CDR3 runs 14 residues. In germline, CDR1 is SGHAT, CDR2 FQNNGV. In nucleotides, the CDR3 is TGTGCCAGCAGCCCGGGGAAATCTAACTATGGCTACACCTTC. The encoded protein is CASSPGKSNYGYTF.

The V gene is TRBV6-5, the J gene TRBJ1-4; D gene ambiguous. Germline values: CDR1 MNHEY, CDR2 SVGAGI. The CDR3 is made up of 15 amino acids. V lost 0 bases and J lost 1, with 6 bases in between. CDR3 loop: CASSYSRGTNEKLFF. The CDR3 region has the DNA TGTGCCAGCAGTTACTCCCGGGGAACTAATGAAAAACTGTTTTTT.

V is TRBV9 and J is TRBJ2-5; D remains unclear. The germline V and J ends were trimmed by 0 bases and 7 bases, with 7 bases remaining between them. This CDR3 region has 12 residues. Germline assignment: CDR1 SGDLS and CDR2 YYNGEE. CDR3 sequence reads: CASSVDSRTQYF. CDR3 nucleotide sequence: TGTGCCAGCAGCGTAGATTCTCGGACCCAGTACTTC.

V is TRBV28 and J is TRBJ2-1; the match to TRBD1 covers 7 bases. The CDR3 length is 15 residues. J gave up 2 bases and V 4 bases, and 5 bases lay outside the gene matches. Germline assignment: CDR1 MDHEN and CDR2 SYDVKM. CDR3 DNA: TGTGCCAGCAGTTCCGGACAGGCGACCTACAATGAGCAGTTCTTC. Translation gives CASSSGQATYNEQFF.

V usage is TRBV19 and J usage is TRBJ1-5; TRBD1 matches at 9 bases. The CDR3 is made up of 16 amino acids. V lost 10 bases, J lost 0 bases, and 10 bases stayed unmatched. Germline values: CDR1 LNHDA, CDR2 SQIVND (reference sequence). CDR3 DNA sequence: TGTGCCACCTCATCTCAGGGACAGGGTAGCAATCAGCCCCAGCATTTT. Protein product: CATSSQGQGSNQPQHF.

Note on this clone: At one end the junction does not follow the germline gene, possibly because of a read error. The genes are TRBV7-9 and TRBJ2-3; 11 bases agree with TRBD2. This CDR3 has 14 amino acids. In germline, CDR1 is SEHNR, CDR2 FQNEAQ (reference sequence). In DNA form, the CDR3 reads TGTTCCAGCACCCTAGCGGGAGGCGGAGATACGCAGTATTTT. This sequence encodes CSSTLAGGGDTQYF. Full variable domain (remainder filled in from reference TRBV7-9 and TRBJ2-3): DTGVSQNPRHKITKRGQNVTFRCDPISEHNRLYWYRQTLGQGPEFLTYFQNEAQLEKSRLLSDRFSAERPKGSFSTLEIQRTEQGDSAMYLCSSTLAGGGDTQYFGPGTRLTVL.

CDR3 DNA: TGTGCCAGCCTAGCGGGGGCTCAAGAGACCCAGTACTTC. Its translation: CASLAGAQETQYF. V gene TRBV6-5 combines with J gene TRBJ2-5; 10 positions match TRBD2. Unmatched junction bases numbered 2, after V lost 8 bases and J lost 2 bases. Germline V gene data show CDR1 as MNHEY and CDR2 as SVGAGI. CDR3 length: 13 amino acids.

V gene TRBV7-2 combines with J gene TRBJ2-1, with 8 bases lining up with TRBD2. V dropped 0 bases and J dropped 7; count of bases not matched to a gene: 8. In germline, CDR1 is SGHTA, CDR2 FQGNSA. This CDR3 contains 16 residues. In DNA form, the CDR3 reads TGTGCCAGCAGCTTAGCGCGGAGCGGGGGCCAGAATGAGCAGTTCTTC. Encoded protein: CASSLARSGGQNEQFF.

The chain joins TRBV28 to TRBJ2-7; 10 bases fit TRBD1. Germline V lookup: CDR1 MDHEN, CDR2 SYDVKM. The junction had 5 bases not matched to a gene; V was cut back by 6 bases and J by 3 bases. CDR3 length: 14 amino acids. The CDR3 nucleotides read TGTGCCAGCAGGACAGGGGGCTCGGACTACGAGCAGTACTTC. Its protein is CASRTGGSDYEQYF.

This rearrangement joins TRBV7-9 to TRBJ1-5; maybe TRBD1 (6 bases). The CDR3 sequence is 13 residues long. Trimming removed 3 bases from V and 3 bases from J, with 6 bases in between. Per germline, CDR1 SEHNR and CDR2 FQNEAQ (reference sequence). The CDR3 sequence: CASSLGANQPQHF. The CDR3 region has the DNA TGTGCCAGCAGCTTGGGGGCCAATCAGCCCCAGCATTTT.

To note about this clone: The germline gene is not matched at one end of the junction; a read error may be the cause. CDR3 sequence: CSSGYGSVYEQYF. Written as DNA, the CDR3 is TGTTCCAGCGGGTACGGTAGCGTTTACGAGCAGTACTTC. The chain recombines TRBV7-9 with TRBJ2-7; a weak D match, TRBD2 (6 bases). Germline V CDR1 and CDR2: SEHNR, FQNEAQ (reference sequence). CDR3 length: 13 residues. Full variable domain (remainder filled in from reference TRBV7-9 and TRBJ2-7): DTGVSQNPRHKITKRGQNVTFRCDPISEHNRLYWYRQTLGQGPEFLTYFQNEAQLEKSRLLSDRFSAERPKGSFSTLEIQRTEQGDSAMYLCSSGYGSVYEQYFGPGTRLTVT.

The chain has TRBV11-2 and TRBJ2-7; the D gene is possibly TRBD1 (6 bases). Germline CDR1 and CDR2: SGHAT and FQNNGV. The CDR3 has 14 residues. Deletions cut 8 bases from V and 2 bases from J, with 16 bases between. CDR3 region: CASVGAGRAYEQYF. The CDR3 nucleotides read TGTGCCAGCGTGGGGGCCGGGCGAGCCTACGAGCAGTACTTC.

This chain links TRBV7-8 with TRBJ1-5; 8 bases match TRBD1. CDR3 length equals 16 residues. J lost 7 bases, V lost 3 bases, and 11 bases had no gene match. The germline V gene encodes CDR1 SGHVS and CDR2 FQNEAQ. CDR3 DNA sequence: TGTGCCAGCAGCTTGACGGGACAGGCCCTACGACAGCCCCAGCATTTT. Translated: CASSLTGQALRQPQHF.

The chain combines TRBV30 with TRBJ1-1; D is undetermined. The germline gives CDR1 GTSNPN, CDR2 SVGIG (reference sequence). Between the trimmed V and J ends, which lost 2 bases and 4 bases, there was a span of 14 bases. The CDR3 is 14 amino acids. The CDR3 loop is CAWSPRGGSTEAFF. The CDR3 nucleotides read TGTGCCTGGAGTCCTCGGGGAGGGTCCACTGAAGCTTTCTTT.

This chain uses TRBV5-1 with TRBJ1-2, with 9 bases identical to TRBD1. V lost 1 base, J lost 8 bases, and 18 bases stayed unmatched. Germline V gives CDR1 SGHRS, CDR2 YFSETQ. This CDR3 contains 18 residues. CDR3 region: CASSLTPGTGKAGGGYTF. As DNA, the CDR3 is TGCGCCAGCAGCTTGACTCCCGGGACAGGGAAGGCGGGAGGCGGCTACACCTTC.

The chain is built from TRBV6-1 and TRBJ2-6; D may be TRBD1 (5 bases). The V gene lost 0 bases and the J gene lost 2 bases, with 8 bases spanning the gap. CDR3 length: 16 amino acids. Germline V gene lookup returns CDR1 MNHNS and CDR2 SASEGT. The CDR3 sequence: CASSEAIGAGANVLTF. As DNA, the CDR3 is TGTGCCAGCAGTGAAGCGATAGGGGCTGGGGCCAACGTCCTGACTTTC.

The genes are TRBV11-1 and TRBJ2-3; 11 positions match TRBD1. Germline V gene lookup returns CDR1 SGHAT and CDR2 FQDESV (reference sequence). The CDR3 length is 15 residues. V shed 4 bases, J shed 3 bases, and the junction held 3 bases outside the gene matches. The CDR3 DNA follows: TGTGCCAGCAGCTCCGGACAGGGGGCTACAGATACGCAGTATTTT. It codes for CASSSGQGATDTQYF.

Here the CDR3 reads CASSLDLASGNGYTF. In DNA, the CDR3 is TGTGCCAGCAGCTTAGATCTGGCAAGTGGTAATGGCTACACCTTC. The chain links TRBV7-9 to TRBJ1-2; no clear D gene. The germline V gene encodes CDR1 SEHNR and CDR2 FQNEAQ (reference sequence). The V and J ends lost 1 base and 6 bases respectively, with 15 bases between them. The CDR3 consists of 15 residues.

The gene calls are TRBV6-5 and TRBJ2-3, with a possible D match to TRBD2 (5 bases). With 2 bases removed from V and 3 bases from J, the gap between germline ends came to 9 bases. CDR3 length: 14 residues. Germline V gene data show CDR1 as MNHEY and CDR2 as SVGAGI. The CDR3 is CASSYRRGTDTQYF. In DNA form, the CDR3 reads TGTGCCAGCAGTTACCGTCGGGGAACAGATACGCAGTATTTT.

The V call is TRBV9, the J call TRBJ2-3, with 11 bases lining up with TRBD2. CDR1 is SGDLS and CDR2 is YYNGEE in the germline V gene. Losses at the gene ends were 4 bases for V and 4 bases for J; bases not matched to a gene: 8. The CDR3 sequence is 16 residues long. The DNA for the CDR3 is TGTGCCAGCAGCTATAGCGGGGGGGCCGGGGCAGATACGCAGTATTTT. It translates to CASSYSGGAGADTQYF.

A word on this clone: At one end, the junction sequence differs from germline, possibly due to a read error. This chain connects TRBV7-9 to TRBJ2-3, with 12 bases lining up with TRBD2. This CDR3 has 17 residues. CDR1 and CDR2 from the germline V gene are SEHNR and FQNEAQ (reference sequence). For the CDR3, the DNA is TGTTCCAGCAGCCCAGGATCTAGCGGGGGGGCGACAGATACGCAGTATTTT. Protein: CSSSPGSSGGATDTQYF.

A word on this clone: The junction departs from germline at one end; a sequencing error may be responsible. The CDR3 here is CSSSLLDLRSGYTF. The DNA for the CDR3 is TGTTCCAGCAGCTTACTGGACTTGCGATCTGGCTACACCTTC. The rearrangement uses TRBV7-9 and TRBJ1-2; D unclear. Germline assignment: CDR1 SEHNR and CDR2 FQNEAQ (reference sequence). The CDR3 extends over 14 amino acids.

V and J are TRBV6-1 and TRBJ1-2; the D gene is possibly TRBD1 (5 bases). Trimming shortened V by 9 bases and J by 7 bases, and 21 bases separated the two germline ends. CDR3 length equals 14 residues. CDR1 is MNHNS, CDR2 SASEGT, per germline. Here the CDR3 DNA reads TGTGCCAGTGGCCCTTCGGGGGGTTGGAGTGGCTACACCTTC. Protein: CASGPSGGWSGYTF.

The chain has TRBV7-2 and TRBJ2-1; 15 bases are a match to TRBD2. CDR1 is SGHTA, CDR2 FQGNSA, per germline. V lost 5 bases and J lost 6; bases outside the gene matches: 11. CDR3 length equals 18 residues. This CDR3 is CASSLRTSGGAIFNEQFF. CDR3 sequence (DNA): TGTGCCAGCAGCCTACGGACTAGCGGGGGGGCCATTTTCAATGAGCAGTTCTTC.

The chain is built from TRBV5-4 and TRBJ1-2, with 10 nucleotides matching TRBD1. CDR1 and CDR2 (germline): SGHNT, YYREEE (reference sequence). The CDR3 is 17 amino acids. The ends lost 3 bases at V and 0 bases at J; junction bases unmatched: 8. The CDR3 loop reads CASSSKTGGSSNYGYTF. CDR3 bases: TGTGCCAGCAGCTCTAAGACAGGGGGCTCGTCTAACTATGGCTACACCTTC.